What follows are 18 T cell receptor beta chains derived from one specimen sequenced in a study of regulatory T cells in long-lasting Graves disease. The TCR beta library used iRepertoire HTBI primers with Arm-PCR amplification of CDR3. From the multiplex PCR reads, TCRdb called clonotypes with MiXCR, one entry per CDR3 protein. The sample contains fewer than 450,000 distinct CDR3 sequences, less than 25% of which appear only once. Time point defined: persistent/refractory GD, antithyroid drugs over 5 years with positive TRAb. Preparation of the TCR library used RNA extracted from PBMCs. The sample in question was peripheral blood mononuclear cells (PBMCs), obtained when the disease was refractory, from a patient treated with antithyroid drugs. The receptors come from a female donor with Graves disease.

The rearrangement uses TRBV7-9 and TRBJ2-5; 7 bases line up with TRBD1. The trim removed 3 bases at V and 2 bases at J, leaving 6 bases unmatched. CDR3 size: 15 residues. Germline V gives CDR1 SEHNR, CDR2 FQNEAQ (reference sequence). CDR3 sequence: CASSLGQHTQETQYF. The CDR3 DNA reads as TGTGCCAGCAGCTTGGGACAGCACACTCAAGAGACCCAGTACTTC.

This clonotype has just one count. V usage is TRBV20-1 and J usage is TRBJ2-5; 8 positions agree with TRBD1. Germline V gene sequence: CDR1 DFQATT, CDR2 SNEGSKA (reference sequence). The CDR3 is 13 amino acids. The V gene end was trimmed by 3 bases and the J gene end by 4 bases; junction bases not matched to a gene: 4. The CDR3 DNA follows: TGCAGTGCTAGGTCAGGGGGCAGAGAGACCCAGTACTTC. It encodes CSARSGGRETQYF.

This chain links TRBV19 with TRBJ2-5; possibly TRBD1 or TRBD2 for D (5 bases each). This CDR3 comprises 15 residues. V lost 0 bases to trimming and J lost 2 bases, with 10 bases between them. CDR1 and CDR2 (germline): LNHDA, SQIVND (reference sequence). Here the CDR3 DNA reads TGTGCCAGTAGTATAGATCGGGGCGGACAAGAGACCCAGTACTTC. It translates to CASSIDRGGQETQYF.

V usage is TRBV19 and J usage is TRBJ2-7; TRBD1 or TRBD2 may be the D gene (7 bases each). The germline V and J ends were trimmed by 5 bases and 2 bases, with 13 bases remaining between them. The CDR3 consists of 14 residues. Germline lookup yields CDR1 LNHDA and CDR2 SQIVND (reference sequence). The CDR3 DNA reads as TGTGCCAGTAGTCCGACAGGGAGGGCCTACGAGCAGTACTTC. It specifies CASSPTGRAYEQYF.

This clonotype showed up many times. The rearrangement links TRBV27 to TRBJ2-7, with D uncertain. The CDR3 consists of 13 residues. V was clipped by 2 bases and J by 2 bases, with 7 bases between them. CDR1 and CDR2 (germline): MNHEY, SMNVEV (reference sequence). CDR3 nucleotides: TGTGCCAGCAGTTTAGGGTCCACCTACGAGCAGTACTTC. Protein: CASSLGSTYEQYF.

This clonotype was seen only a few times. V usage is TRBV27 and J usage is TRBJ1-2, with a possible D match to TRBD1 (5 bases). The CDR3 contains 14 residues. V was clipped by 1 base and J by 2 bases, with 8 bases between them. Germline values: CDR1 MNHEY, CDR2 SMNVEV (reference sequence). CDR3 residues: CASSLWGGNYGYTF. The CDR3 nucleotides read TGTGCCAGCAGTTTATGGGGGGGGAACTATGGCTACACCTTC.

The sample holds a few counts of this clonotype. The chain uses TRBV11-2 and TRBJ2-7; TRBD1 might be the D (6 bases). Trimming cost V 1 base and J 5 bases, with 15 bases left between them. This CDR3 has 15 amino acids. Germline CDR1 is SGHAT and CDR2 is FQNNGV. CDR3 nucleotides: TGTGCCAGCAGCTTAGCTCTGGGGGCGAGGAACGAGCAGTACTTC. This gives the protein CASSLALGARNEQYF.

The chain is built from TRBV5-1 and TRBJ2-5; 7 bases agree with TRBD1. In germline, CDR1 is SGHRS, CDR2 YFSETQ. The CDR3 sequence is 14 residues long. The V gene end was trimmed by 0 bases and the J gene end by 5 bases; junction bases not matched to a gene: 4. The CDR3 reads CASSLGQGWETQYF. DNA of the CDR3: TGCGCCAGCAGCTTGGGACAGGGCTGGGAGACCCAGTACTTC.

This clonotype showed up many times. The CDR3 sequence: CASSSRDRAPQETQYF. The CDR3 DNA reads TGTGCCAGCAGCTCGCGGGACAGGGCCCCACAAGAGACCCAGTACTTC. V and J are TRBV5-6 and TRBJ2-5, with 9 nucleotides matching TRBD1. The CDR3 consists of 16 residues. Per the germline V gene, CDR1 is SGHDT and CDR2 is YYEEEE. V lost 3 bases, J lost 2 bases, and 8 bases stayed unmatched.

The chain combines TRBV6-5 with TRBJ1-1; D gene unclear. The CDR3 runs to 12 residues. Deletions cut 3 bases from V and 8 bases from J, with 10 bases between. Per germline, CDR1 MNHEY and CDR2 SVGAGI. CDR3 in amino acids: CASSYWAAEAFF. The DNA of the CDR3 is TGTGCCAGCAGTTATTGGGCGGCCGAAGCTTTCTTT.

Notes on this clonotype: A far more abundant clone sits one base away, making this likely a read error. This CDR3 fails to terminate in the conserved phenylalanine or tryptophan, so it likely reflects a read error. V gene TRBV5-1 combines with J gene TRBJ2-2, with D possibly TRBD1 on 6 matching bases. CDR3 length: 14 amino acids. The germline V gene encodes CDR1 SGHRS and CDR2 YFSETQ. CDR3 in amino acids: CASSLRDTTGELFL. CDR3 coding DNA: TGTGCCAGCAGCTTAAGGGACACCACCGGGGAGCTGTTTTTA.

A few counts support this clonotype. This rearrangement joins TRBV29-1 to TRBJ1-6; 9 positions match TRBD1. CDR1 is SQVTM, CDR2 ANQGSEA, per germline. The length of the CDR3 is 15 residues. Trimming removed 6 bases from V and 7 bases from J; junction bases left unmatched: 10. The CDR3 here is CSVLLKTGGNSPLHF. CDR3 nucleotide sequence: TGCAGCGTACTACTAAAGACAGGGGGGAATTCACCCCTCCACTTT.

In its sample, this clonotype was seen a few times. The chain employs TRBV27 and TRBJ1-3, with a tentative D call TRBD1 (6 bases). CDR1 and CDR2 from the germline V gene are MNHEY and SMNVEV (reference sequence). The CDR3 has 15 amino acids. Trimming took 5 bases from V and 3 from J, leaving 14 bases between them. In DNA, the CDR3 is TGTGCCAGCAGTGATCTCCAGGGGTTTGGAAACACCATATATTTT. Residues: CASSDLQGFGNTIYF.

This clonotype has just a few counts. This chain connects TRBV20-1 to TRBJ1-5; D unresolved. Germline CDR1 and CDR2: DFQATT and SNEGSKA (reference sequence). V was pared by 0 bases and J by 3 bases, with 12 bases between. CDR3 length: 15 residues. This CDR3 is CSARDRGSNNQPQHF. CDR3 sequence (DNA): TGCAGTGCTAGAGATAGAGGCAGCAACAATCAGCCCCAGCATTTT.

This clonotype has just a few counts. The V call is TRBV6-1, the J call TRBJ2-7; 9 positions agree with TRBD2. The CDR3 runs 16 residues. Germline CDR1 is MNHNS and CDR2 is SASEGT. Germline trimming cut 7 bases from V and 1 base from J; bases unmatched to any gene: 11. Written as DNA, the CDR3 is TGTGCCAGCAACCACCCCGAGCGGGAGGTTTCCTACGAGCAGTACTTC. It codes for CASNHPEREVSYEQYF.

This clonotype was detected many times. V gene TRBV28 combines with J gene TRBJ2-2; D is undetermined. This CDR3 has 14 amino acids. The V gene's germline CDR1 is MDHEN and CDR2 SYDVKM. V dropped 7 bases and J dropped 0 bases, with 9 bases sitting between them. The CDR3 DNA reads as TGTGCCAGCAACGGGCAGTCGAACACCGGGGAGCTGTTTTTT. Translation: CASNGQSNTGELFF.

Many counts were recorded for this clonotype. The CDR3 loop reads CASSPRAGGGETQYF. CDR3 in DNA: TGTGCCAGCAGCCCTCGCGCGGGAGGGGGAGAGACCCAGTACTTC. V gene TRBV7-2 combines with J gene TRBJ2-5, with 9 nucleotides matching TRBD2. Germline loops: CDR1 SGHTA, CDR2 FQGNSA. Trimming took 5 bases from V and 4 from J; bases not matched to a gene: 8. The CDR3 length is 15 residues.

The chain couples TRBV6-1 to TRBJ1-4, with D hard to call. V dropped 4 bases and J dropped 0 bases, with 9 bases sitting between them. The germline gives CDR1 MNHNS, CDR2 SASEGT. The CDR3 covers 15 residues. The CDR3 protein is CASSVSRPTNEKLFF. CDR3 DNA: TGTGCCAGCAGTGTGAGCAGGCCAACTAATGAAAAACTGTTTTTT.